The T cell receptor beta chain under discussion was sequenced for a study of Ad26.COV2.S vaccination and SARS-CoV-2 variants. Study-level information: The Ad26.COV2.S arm of the COV1001 trial was where the donor was placed. The authors gave Ad26.COV2.S intramuscularly, either once or twice 56 days apart. Study-wide findings and caveats: Among vaccine recipients, spike-specific TCR breadth exceeded that of placebo recipients.

On this clone itself: Its specificity is unknown.

This sample's treatment: about 20 received Ad26.COV2.S at low or high dose, single or two shots; five or six received placebo; per-sample allocation not given. The samples were gathered on day 63 after the first injection of vaccine or placebo. Libraries were prepared by immunoSEQ multiplex PCR; TCRdb keeps only in-frame clonotypes and omits some of them. The table records more than 300,000 clones, around 84% of them present only once. Germline CDR1 is SGHTA and CDR2 is FQGNSA. J was trimmed by 5 bases and V by 2 bases; bases with no gene match: 7. This CDR3 is 15 amino acids long. J is TRBJ2-7 and V is TRBV7-2; TRBD1 matches at 9 bases. The starting material was peripheral blood, obtained in a trial of Ad26.COV2.S vaccine versus placebo. This sequence originates from a person between 18 and 65 years old who received the Ad26.COV2.S COVID-19 vaccine or a placebo. CDR3 nucleotides: TGTGCCAGCAGCTTATTCGGACAGGGGATCAACGAGCAGTACTTC. Translating gives CASSLFGQGINEQYF.